This T cell receptor beta chain was sequenced during a study of neurological immune-mediated disorders. General study findings and limits: HTLV-1-associated myelopathy ranked highest for TCR clonal expansion and multiple sclerosis lowest, beneath healthy controls. Phylogenetic grouping assigned the repertoires of 18 of 34 multiple sclerosis patients to a single related-CDR3 cluster, which may represent a signature.

The method for making cDNA was 5'RACE, and it used 10-nucleotide random UMIs. TCRdb re-called the 5' RACE reads through MiXCR, storing one row per CDR3 protein. The sample contains 55,000 to 85,000 distinct CDR3 sequences, 2.5% to 4% of which appear only once. Deletions cut 1 base from V and 8 bases from J, with 13 bases between. The CDR3 runs to 14 residues. Germline CDR1 reads SGHRS; CDR2 reads YFSETQ. This clonotype came up many times. Its cognate antigen is unknown. The V call is TRBV5-1, the J call TRBJ2-1, with no clear D. The receptor was isolated from a woman aged 50 to 60 with multiple sclerosis. The sample taken for sequencing was PBMCs. CDR3 sequence: CASSLSLASDEQFF. The CDR3 coding sequence is TGCGCCAGCAGCTTGTCCCTCGCGAGCGATGAGCAGTTCTTC.